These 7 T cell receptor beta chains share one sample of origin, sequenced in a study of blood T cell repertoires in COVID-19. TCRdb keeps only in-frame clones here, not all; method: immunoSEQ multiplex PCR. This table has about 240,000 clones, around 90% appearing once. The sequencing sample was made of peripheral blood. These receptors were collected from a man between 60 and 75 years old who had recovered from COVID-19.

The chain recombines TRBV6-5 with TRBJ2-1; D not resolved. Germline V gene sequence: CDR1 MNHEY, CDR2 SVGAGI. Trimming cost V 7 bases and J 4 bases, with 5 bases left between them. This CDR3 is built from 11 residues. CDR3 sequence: CASTQYNEQFF. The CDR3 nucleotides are TGTGCCAGCACTCAGTACAATGAGCAGTTCTTC.

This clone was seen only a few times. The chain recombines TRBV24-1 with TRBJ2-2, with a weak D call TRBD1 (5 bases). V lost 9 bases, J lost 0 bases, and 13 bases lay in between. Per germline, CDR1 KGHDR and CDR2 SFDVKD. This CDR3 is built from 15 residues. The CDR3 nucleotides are TGTGCCACCGAAAGGGGCAGGACGAACACCGGGGAGCTGTTTTTT. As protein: CATERGRTNTGELFF.

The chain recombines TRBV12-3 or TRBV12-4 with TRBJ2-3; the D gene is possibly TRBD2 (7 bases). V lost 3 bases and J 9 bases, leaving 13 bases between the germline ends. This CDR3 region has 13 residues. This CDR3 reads CASSLGEGGTQYF. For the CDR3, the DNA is TGTGCCAGCAGTTTGGGGGAGGGGGGCACGCAGTATTTT.

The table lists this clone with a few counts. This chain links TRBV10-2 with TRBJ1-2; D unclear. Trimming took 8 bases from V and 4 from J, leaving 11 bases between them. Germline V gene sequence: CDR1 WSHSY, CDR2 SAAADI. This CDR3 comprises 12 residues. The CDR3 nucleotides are TGCGCCAGCCCGCCGGGAACCTATGGCTACACCTTC. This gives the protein CASPPGTYGYTF.

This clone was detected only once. CDR3 sequence reads: CASSAGTGDRYGYTF. The DNA for the CDR3 is TGTGCCAGCAGCGCCGGGACAGGGGATAGGTATGGCTACACCTTC. The gene calls are TRBV9 and TRBJ1-2; the match to TRBD1 covers 10 bases. CDR1 and CDR2 from the germline V gene are SGDLS and YYNGEE. J lost 5 bases, V lost 3 bases, and 7 bases had no gene match. The CDR3 runs to 15 residues.

The CDR3 DNA reads as TGTGCCATCAGAGGACTAGCGGGGGGCATAACCTACAATGAGCAGTTCTTC. Translated: CAIRGLAGGITYNEQFF. The V call is TRBV10-3, the J call TRBJ2-1, with 14 nucleotides matching TRBD2. Germline assignment: CDR1 ENHRY and CDR2 SYGVKD. The CDR3 spans 17 residues. V lost 6 bases and J lost 2; bases outside the gene matches: 6.

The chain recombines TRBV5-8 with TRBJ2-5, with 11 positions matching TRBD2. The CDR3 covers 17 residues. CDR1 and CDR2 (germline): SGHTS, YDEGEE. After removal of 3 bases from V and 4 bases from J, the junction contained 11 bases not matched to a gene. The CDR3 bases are TGTGCCAGCAGCTCCGGACTAGCGGGCCTCTTGGGAGAGACCCAGTACTTC. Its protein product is CASSSGLAGLLGETQYF.